Presented here are 31 T cell receptor beta chains from one specimen sequenced in a study of cytomegalovirus exposure and HLA in healthy donors. The PCR contained 60 Vbeta and 13 Jbeta primers. Sequencing used immunoSEQ multiplex PCR; TCRdb keeps in-frame clones, though not all of them. The table records 95,000 to 150,000 clones, 75% to 90% of them present only once. The sample was PBMCs. All receptors come from a female donor in good health and CMV-seropositive.

This clone came up once. The rearrangement uses TRBV6-5 and TRBJ2-5; D is perhaps TRBD1 (5 bases). The CDR3 sequence is 13 residues long. The V end lost 5 bases, the J end lost 2 bases, and 9 bases lay between the germline ends. CDR1 and CDR2 from the germline V gene are MNHEY and SVGAGI. The CDR3 bases are TGTGCCAGCAGTCCCTCAGGGCAAGAGACCCAGTACTTC. Protein: CASSPSGQETQYF.

The chain recombines TRBV7-2 with TRBJ1-2, with D possibly matching TRBD1 (6 bases). Trimming pared 5 bases from V and 4 bases from J, leaving 14 bases between. Germline V CDR1 and CDR2: SGHTA, FQGNSA. The CDR3 sequence is 14 residues long. CDR3 amino acids: CASSLRQDFYGYTF. CDR3 nucleotide sequence: TGTGCCAGCAGCCTAAGACAGGACTTCTATGGCTACACCTTC.

The sample holds a few counts of this clone. The genes are TRBV5-1 and TRBJ2-5, with D tentatively TRBD1 (6 bases). The CDR3 spans 14 residues. Trimming took off 2 bases at V and 5 bases at J, with 13 bases between the two ends. Germline CDR1 and CDR2: SGHRS and YFSETQ. The CDR3 reads CASSLSGEGETQYF. The CDR3 DNA follows: TGCGCCAGCAGCTTATCAGGGGAAGGCGAGACCCAGTACTTC.

This sequence joins TRBV6-5 and TRBJ1-1, with D perhaps matching TRBD1 (6 bases). The CDR3 extends over 14 amino acids. Germline-derived CDR1 and CDR2 are MNHEY and SVGAGI. V lost 5 bases to trimming and J lost 2 bases, with 12 bases between them. The CDR3 sequence is CASSKGHINTEAFF. The DNA of the CDR3 is TGTGCCAGCAGTAAGGGACATATTAACACTGAAGCTTTCTTT.

The rearrangement links TRBV6-5 to TRBJ1-1, with TRBD1 identical over 11 bases. The CDR3 sequence is 15 residues long. V was clipped by 6 bases and J by 1 base; unmatched bases: 4. In germline, CDR1 is MNHEY, CDR2 SVGAGI. The CDR3 bases are TGTGCCAGCAGGAGGACAGGGGGCCGGAACACTGAAGCTTTCTTT. Protein: CASRRTGGRNTEAFF.

This clone was picked up one time. CDR3 DNA sequence: TGTGCCAGCAGCTTAGTGGACAGGCCATACGAGCAGTACTTC. Protein: CASSLVDRPYEQYF. This sequence joins TRBV5-6 and TRBJ2-7; TRBD1 agrees at 7 bases. With 2 bases clipped from V and 4 bases from J, the junction kept 6 bases outside the gene matches. The CDR3 has 14 amino acids. CDR1 and CDR2 (germline): SGHDT, YYEEEE.

The chain couples TRBV7-2 to TRBJ2-5; 9 nucleotides align to TRBD2. This CDR3 region has 15 residues. Germline trimming cut 6 bases from V and 3 bases from J; bases unmatched to any gene: 8. Per the germline V gene, CDR1 is SGHTA and CDR2 is FQGNSA. The CDR3 loop reads CASSLSGGTEETQYF. Written as DNA, the CDR3 is TGTGCCAGCAGTCTGAGCGGGGGGACCGAAGAGACCCAGTACTTC.

The CDR3 is CASIWGGGNTIYF. The DNA of the CDR3 is TGTGCCAGCATCTGGGGAGGAGGAAACACCATATATTTT. The V call is TRBV28, the J call TRBJ1-3; D unresolved. Trimming stripped 7 bases from V and 4 bases from J, with 11 bases between. Germline CDR1 MDHEN, CDR2 SYDVKM. The CDR3 is 13 residues long.

The V call is TRBV5-4, the J call TRBJ2-5, with D tentatively TRBD2 (6 bases). Trimming cost V 4 bases and J 1 base, with 14 bases left between them. There are 15 residues in the CDR3. Looked up from germline, CDR1 is SGHNT and CDR2 is YYREEE (reference sequence). CDR3 DNA sequence: TGTGCCAGCAGCCTACCAAGCGGGCTCCAAGAGACCCAGTACTTC. Translated: CASSLPSGLQETQYF.

The chain recombines TRBV6-5 with TRBJ1-3; D remains unclear. V lost 4 bases and J lost 0, with 10 bases in between. The CDR3 is 15 residues long. Germline V gene lookup returns CDR1 MNHEY and CDR2 SVGAGI. CDR3 sequence (DNA): TGTGCCAGCAGTTCGCCTAGCAACTCTGGAAACACCATATATTTT. Protein product: CASSSPSNSGNTIYF.

CDR3 DNA sequence: TGTGCCAGCAGACGCACAGTAAACACTGAAGCTTTCTTT. Protein product: CASRRTVNTEAFF. The chain employs TRBV7-3 and TRBJ1-1; D unclear. With 6 bases removed from V and 2 bases from J, the gap between germline ends came to 10 bases. Looked up from germline, CDR1 is SGHTA and CDR2 is FQGTGA. The CDR3 has 13 amino acids.

This clone was detected a few times. V gene TRBV6-1 combines with J gene TRBJ1-1; perhaps TRBD1 as D (6 bases). CDR3 length equals 16 residues. The germline gives CDR1 MNHNS, CDR2 SASEGT. V dropped 4 bases and J dropped 2 bases, with 17 bases sitting between them. This CDR3 reads CASSGLTTGFNTEAFF. CDR3 DNA sequence: TGTGCCAGCAGTGGGCTTACCACAGGGTTCAACACTGAAGCTTTCTTT.

The genes are TRBV25-1 and TRBJ1-4, with a weak D call TRBD1 (5 bases). Looked up from germline, CDR1 is MGHDK and CDR2 is SYGVNS. This CDR3 is 16 amino acids long. V lost 2 bases and J lost 6, with 16 bases in between. For the CDR3, the DNA is TGTGCCAGCAGTGAAACGCTCGGGACGGGAGATGAAAAACTGTTTTTT. It translates to CASSETLGTGDEKLFF.

The chain links TRBV18 to TRBJ2-3, with D possibly matching TRBD1 (5 bases). V lost 1 base and J 2 bases, leaving 7 bases between the germline ends. The V gene's germline CDR1 is KGHSH and CDR2 LQKENI. This CDR3 is built from 14 residues. The chain's CDR3 is CASSPLGVTDTQYF. The CDR3 DNA reads as TGTGCCAGCTCACCACTAGGGGTCACAGATACGCAGTATTTT.

The CDR3 spells CASSKAKRQGRNWEGNQPQHF. As DNA, the CDR3 is TGTGCCAGCAGCAAAGCTAAGCGACAGGGGAGAAACTGGGAAGGCAATCAGCCCCAGCATTTT. The rearrangement links TRBV21-1 to TRBJ1-5; whether TRBD1, the table's D call, matches the DNA was not checked. TRBV21-1 represents a pseudogene. CDR3 length equals 21 residues.

The chain links TRBV6-5 to TRBJ1-1; D not certain. Deletions cut 0 bases from V and 0 bases from J, with 11 bases between. The CDR3 spans 16 residues. The germline gives CDR1 MNHEY, CDR2 SVGAGI. The CDR3 region is CASSYSMAEMNTEAFF. As DNA, the CDR3 is TGTGCCAGCAGTTACTCGATGGCAGAAATGAACACTGAAGCTTTCTTT.

This rearrangement joins TRBV11-2 to TRBJ2-5; TRBD2 might be the D (5 bases). V was pared by 1 base and J by 5 bases, with 17 bases between. CDR3 length: 16 amino acids. Germline V gene sequence: CDR1 SGHAT, CDR2 FQNNGV. CDR3 in DNA: TGTGCCAGCAGCTTAGGAGGGAGAGCAATTTCGGAGACCCAGTACTTC. This gives the protein CASSLGGRAISETQYF.

This clone has more than one count but fewer than ten. The chain carries TRBV7-8 and TRBJ2-7; possible D gene TRBD1, 7 bases. The germline V gene encodes CDR1 SGHVS and CDR2 FQNEAQ. V lost 1 base and J 3 bases, leaving 13 bases between the germline ends. CDR3 length: 15 amino acids. Written as DNA, the CDR3 is TGTGCCAGCAGCTTAGGGCCAGGGGGAGGCTACGAGCAGTACTTC. It is translated as CASSLGPGGGYEQYF. Full variable domain (rest looked up from reference TRBV7-8 and TRBJ2-7): GAGVSQSPRYKVAKRGQDVALRCDPISGHVSLFWYQQALGQGPEFLTYFQNEAQLDKSGLPSDRFFAERPEGSVSTLKIQRTQQEDSAVYLCASSLGPGGGYEQYFGPGTRLTVT.

The genes are TRBV20-1 and TRBJ1-1; the D is unclear. V was trimmed by 6 bases and J by 1 base, leaving 6 bases between them. Germline lookup yields CDR1 DFQATT and CDR2 SNEGSKA (reference sequence). There are 11 residues in the CDR3. In DNA, the CDR3 is TGCAGTGCAGTGAGGAACACTGAAGCTTTCTTT. Residues: CSAVRNTEAFF.

This CDR3 is CASSSTGGTQYF. The DNA of the CDR3 is TGTGCCAGTAGCTCCACCGGTGGGACCCAGTACTTC. This rearrangement joins TRBV19 to TRBJ2-5; D unresolved. In germline, CDR1 is LNHDA, CDR2 SQIVND (reference sequence). V dropped 6 bases and J dropped 7 bases, with 12 bases sitting between them. The length of the CDR3 is 12 residues.

Comment on this clone: One end of the junction fails to match germline, which may point to a read error. This chain links TRBV19 with TRBJ1-3; the match to TRBD1 covers 7 bases. The CDR3 runs 16 residues. CDR1 is LNHDA and CDR2 is SQIVND in the germline V gene (reference sequence). The CDR3 DNA sequence: TGTGCCAGTAGCAGGATTTCAGGTGGTGGGACAGCCCCAACCTCTTTT. Its protein product is CASSRISGGGTAPTSF.

This chain joins TRBV9 and TRBJ1-2; 10 bases agree with TRBD1. The CDR3 length is 12 residues. Trimming removed 5 bases from V and 6 bases from J; junction bases left unmatched: 1. Per germline, CDR1 SGDLS and CDR2 YYNGEE. As DNA, the CDR3 is TGTGCCAGCAGGGGGACAGGGGATGGCTACACCTTC. This encodes CASRGTGDGYTF.

The chain employs TRBV2 and TRBJ1-3; D ambiguous. Germline CDR1 reads SNHLY; CDR2 reads FYNNEI. The CDR3 contains 13 residues. V was cut by 7 bases and J by 2 bases, with 9 bases left in between. The CDR3 DNA reads TGTGCCAGCATCAAGGAGGCTGGAAACACCATATATTTT. Amino acid sequence: CASIKEAGNTIYF.

This chain joins TRBV5-1 and TRBJ2-5; maybe TRBD2 (7 bases). Germline V CDR1 and CDR2: SGHRS, YFSETQ. Trimming cost V 4 bases and J 5 bases, with 18 bases left between them. The CDR3 sequence is 15 residues long. The CDR3 sequence: CASSRAGGPDETQYF. CDR3 nucleotides: TGCGCCAGCAGCCGTGCCGGGGGGCCGGATGAGACCCAGTACTTC.

The rearrangement uses TRBV5-6 and TRBJ1-2; D remains unclear. Germline V gives CDR1 SGHDT, CDR2 YYEEEE. Trimming took off 1 base at V and 6 bases at J, with 10 bases between the two ends. There are 13 residues in the CDR3. CDR3 sequence reads: CASSLYGVHGYTF. Written as DNA, the CDR3 is TGTGCCAGCAGCTTGTACGGGGTCCATGGCTACACCTTC.

CDR3 in amino acids: CASSFGTGGTEAFF. CDR3 nucleotide sequence: TGCGCCAGCAGCTTCGGGACAGGGGGGACTGAAGCTTTCTTT. The chain is built from TRBV5-1 and TRBJ1-1, with 11 bases fitting TRBD1. J was trimmed by 5 bases and V by 2 bases; bases with no gene match: 2. Germline V gene sequence: CDR1 SGHRS, CDR2 YFSETQ. The CDR3 is made up of 14 amino acids.

The count of this clone is one. The chain joins TRBV30 to TRBJ1-3, with a tentative D call TRBD1 (6 bases). Germline V gene data show CDR1 as GTSNPN and CDR2 as SVGIG (reference sequence). Trimming shortened V by 3 bases and J by 7 bases, and 10 bases separated the two germline ends. The CDR3 covers 12 residues. The CDR3 DNA reads as TGTGCCTGGAGCGGCCAGGGGAACACCATATATTTT. This codes for CAWSGQGNTIYF.

A word on this clone: At one end the junction does not follow the germline gene, possibly because of a read error. The J gene is TRBJ2-3, the V gene TRBV4-2, with 9 nucleotides matching TRBD2. CDR3 length: 16 residues. From germline, CDR1 is LGHNA and CDR2 YNFKEQ. CDR3 bases: TGTGCCAGCAGCCAATCAACCGGGACTAGCAGAGATACGCAGTATTTT. This translates into CASSQSTGTSRDTQYF.

This clone has more than one count but fewer than ten. At one boundary the junction diverges from the germline segment, which might be a read error. J is TRBJ2-3 and V is TRBV9; TRBD1 matches 8 bases. The germline V gene encodes CDR1 SGDLS and CDR2 YYNGEE. This CDR3 has 12 amino acids. CDR3 DNA: TGTGCCAGCAGCGTAGATTGGACAGGGATCGTCTTT. Its translation is CASSVDWTGIVF.

The chain has TRBV6-5 and TRBJ1-2; maybe TRBD1 (6 bases). The V and J ends lost 6 bases and 8 bases respectively, with 13 bases between them. This CDR3 spans 12 amino acids. The germline gives CDR1 MNHEY, CDR2 SVGAGI. CDR3 sequence (DNA): TGTGCCAGCAGGGGCGGGGGCTGGGGCTACACCTTC. This translates into CASRGGGWGYTF.

CDR3 loop: CAWTRNTEAFF. CDR3 in DNA: TGTGCCTGGACCCGGAACACTGAAGCTTTCTTT. The genes are TRBV30 and TRBJ1-1; D ambiguous. Between the trimmed V and J ends, which lost 4 bases and 1 base, there was a span of 4 bases. Germline V gene sequence: CDR1 GTSNPN, CDR2 SVGIG (reference sequence). The CDR3 extends over 11 amino acids.